This T cell receptor beta chain is drawn from a study of radiotherapy plus CTLA-4 blockade in lung cancer. Germline CDR1 and CDR2: SGHRS and YFSETQ. The CDR3 is 15 amino acids. Method: immunoSEQ multiplex PCR; TCRdb's copy keeps in-frame clones and lacks some. The sample yields 65,000 to 100,000 clones, 75% to 90% seen once. About this clone itself: The junction departs from germline at one end; a sequencing error may be responsible.

The sample consisted of peripheral blood, taken from a patient treated with radiotherapy plus ipilimumab. The sequence was obtained from a human donor with non-small cell lung cancer who had stable disease on radiotherapy plus ipilimumab. The chain has TRBV5-1 and TRBJ2-5; D unresolved. This CDR3 reads CASRLAAADAETQYF. CDR3 DNA sequence: TGCGCCAGCAGATTGGCTGCGGCAGACGCGGAGACCCAGTACTTC.